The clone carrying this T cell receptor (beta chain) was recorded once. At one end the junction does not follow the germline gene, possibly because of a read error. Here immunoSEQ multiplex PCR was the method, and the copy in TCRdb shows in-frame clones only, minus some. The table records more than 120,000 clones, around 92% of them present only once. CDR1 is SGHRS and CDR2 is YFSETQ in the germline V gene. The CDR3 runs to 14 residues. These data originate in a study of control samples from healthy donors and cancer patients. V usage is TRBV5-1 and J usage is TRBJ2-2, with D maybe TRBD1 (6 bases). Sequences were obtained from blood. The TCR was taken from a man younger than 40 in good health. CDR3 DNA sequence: TGCGCCAGCAGCCGGGACATCAACATCGGGGAGCTGTTTTTT. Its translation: CASSRDINIGELFF. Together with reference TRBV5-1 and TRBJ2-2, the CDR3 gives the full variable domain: KAGVTQTPRYLIKTRGQQVTLSCSPISGHRSVSWYQQTPGQGLQFLFEYFSETQRNKGNFPGRFSGRQFSNSRSEMNVSTLELGDSALYLCASSRDINIGELFFGEGSRLTVL.